This TCR beta chain was identified in a study of cytomegalovirus exposure and HLA in healthy donors. Overall study: Of the donors genotyped, 398 in all, around 77% fell in the Caucasian-associated ancestry cluster.

13 Jbeta primers and 60 Vbeta primers were used for the PCR. Produced via immunoSEQ multiplex PCR; TCRdb's table is partial and in-frame only. The table records 150,000 to 200,000 clones, around 84% of them present only once. Of note for this clone: No antigen is known for it.

This CDR3 has 14 residues. V was pared by 5 bases and J by 6 bases, with 13 bases between. Germline V gives CDR1 SGHAT, CDR2 FQNNGV. The study's findings and limits: Later, an analysis found that common viral pathogens appeared to be linked with several of the most significant clusters. TCR beta sequences numbering some 17,000 were associated with HLA alleles at 0.05 false discovery rate in a later analysis. The authors later linked a missense DCLRE1C variant to TCR beta V- and J-gene trimming.

The source is a man between 18 and 29 years old in good health and CMV-seronegative. This sequence joins TRBV11-2 and TRBJ2-2, with unresolved D. The sample was PBMCs. In DNA, the CDR3 is TGTGCCAGCAGCGCGCCTAAGAGCCCCGGGGAGCTGTTTTTT. Amino acids: CASSAPKSPGELFF.